One sample yielded the 13 T cell receptor beta chains listed below, sequenced in a study of T cell responses to AZD1222 COVID-19 vaccine. Generated by immunoSEQ multiplex PCR, the TCRdb table keeps only in-frame clones and is missing some. This sample has around 130,000 clones; around 87% occur once, and the top ten carry about 3%. The material was peripheral blood, obtained 28 days after the second AZD1222 dose. These receptors came from an adult who received the AZD1222 COVID-19 vaccine.

The rearrangement links TRBV7-2 to TRBJ2-3; 13 bases agree with TRBD2. Germline-derived CDR1 and CDR2 are SGHTA and FQGNSA. The CDR3 has 16 amino acids. V dropped 4 bases and J dropped 4; count of bases not matched to a gene: 5. This CDR3 is CASSYGLAGAADTQYF. In DNA, the CDR3 is TGTGCCAGCAGCTATGGACTAGCGGGGGCTGCAGATACGCAGTATTTT.

The chain uses TRBV28 and TRBJ2-7, with 8 bases identical to TRBD2. This CDR3 has 16 residues. Germline V lookup: CDR1 MDHEN, CDR2 SYDVKM. V was clipped by 7 bases and J by 4 bases; unmatched bases: 15. The CDR3 reads CASKPLGTGGRYEQYF. In DNA, the CDR3 is TGTGCCAGCAAACCCCTCGGGACGGGGGGGCGGTACGAGCAGTACTTC.

The genes are TRBV3-1 (or the pseudogene TRBV3-2) and TRBJ2-5, with 11 bases fitting TRBD2. J was trimmed by 4 bases and V by 4 bases; bases with no gene match: 8. The CDR3 totals 16 residues. Germline CDR1 reads LGHDT; CDR2 reads YNNKEL (reference sequence). CDR3 sequence: CASSRSLAGVGETQYF. CDR3 nucleotide sequence: TGTGCCAGCAGCCGGTCACTAGCGGGGGTCGGAGAGACCCAGTACTTC.

CDR3 coding DNA: TGTGCCAGCAGCTCGCCAGGTACAGAGACCCAGTACTTC. Translated, it gives CASSSPGTETQYF. This sequence joins TRBV7-2 and TRBJ2-5; D is unresolved. The CDR3 has 13 residues. V shed 4 bases and J shed 4 bases, with 10 bases lying between them. Germline V gene lookup returns CDR1 SGHTA and CDR2 FQGNSA.

This clone was recorded only once. The chain combines TRBV27 with TRBJ2-7; 9 bases line up with TRBD2. With V trimmed by 5 bases and J by 6 bases, 8 bases remained unmatched. The CDR3 loop spans 14 amino acids. Germline assignment: CDR1 MNHEY and CDR2 SMNVEV (reference sequence). The CDR3 region has the DNA TGTGCCAGCAGTCCCCCGGGACTAGCTGTCGAGCAGTACTTC. Translating gives CASSPPGLAVEQYF.

V and J are TRBV18 and TRBJ2-7; 12 bases match TRBD1. The germline V gene has CDR1 KGHSH and CDR2 LQKENI. Trimming at V came to 3 bases and at J to 6 bases, leaving 6 bases not matched to a gene. The length of the CDR3 is 15 residues. CDR3 in DNA: TGTGCCAGCTCACCCAGGGACAGGGGGCCTTTCGAGCAGTACTTC. It encodes CASSPRDRGPFEQYF.

V and J are TRBV2 and TRBJ2-1, with 8 bases that match TRBD1. The CDR3 runs 15 residues. Per germline, CDR1 SNHLY and CDR2 FYNNEI. V dropped 4 bases and J dropped 2; count of bases not matched to a gene: 4. The CDR3 DNA reads as TGTGCCAGCAGTGCTGACAGGGGACCCTACAATGAGCAGTTCTTC. Amino acid sequence: CASSADRGPYNEQFF.

The rearrangement uses TRBV7-2 and TRBJ2-5; 11 positions match TRBD2. Per germline, CDR1 SGHTA and CDR2 FQGNSA. The CDR3 totals 15 residues. The J segment lost 1 base and the V segment lost 3 bases, leaving 1 base of the junction unmatched. CDR3 in amino acids: CASSLGTSGQETQYF. CDR3 nucleotides: TGTGCCAGCAGCTTGGGGACTAGCGGCCAAGAGACCCAGTACTTC.

This chain uses TRBV9 with TRBJ1-1; perhaps TRBD1 as D (6 bases). The CDR3 covers 13 residues. Trimming removed 3 bases from V and 4 bases from J, with 10 bases in between. Germline values: CDR1 SGDLS, CDR2 YYNGEE. In DNA form, the CDR3 reads TGTGCCAGCAGCGCTGGACAGATCACTGAAGCTTTCTTT. Amino acids: CASSAGQITEAFF.

This clone showed up just once. The rearrangement uses TRBV6-5 and TRBJ1-2, with D possibly being TRBD1 (5 bases). Germline values: CDR1 MNHEY, CDR2 SVGAGI. The V gene lost 0 bases and the J gene lost 8 bases, with 13 bases spanning the gap. The CDR3 totals 14 residues. The CDR3 DNA is TGTGCCAGCAGTTACTCGGTCTGGGGGAAGGGCTACACCTTC. It yields the protein CASSYSVWGKGYTF.

This chain joins TRBV16 and TRBJ1-6, with 8 positions matching TRBD1. The CDR3 is 13 amino acids. In germline, CDR1 is KGHSY, CDR2 FQNENV. Losses at the gene ends were 4 bases for V and 9 bases for J; bases not matched to a gene: 2. CDR3 loop: CASSPDRGSPLHF. The CDR3 coding sequence is TGTGCCAGCAGCCCCGACAGGGGTTCACCCCTCCACTTT.

V and J are TRBV7-9 and TRBJ2-7; possible D gene TRBD1, 5 bases. Germline CDR1 and CDR2: SEHNR and FQNEAQ (reference sequence). CDR3 size: 12 residues. The V end was cut by 1 base, the J end by 7 bases, with 8 bases between. This CDR3 reads CASSLVGREQYF. DNA for the CDR3: TGTGCCAGCAGCTTAGTGGGGCGGGAGCAGTACTTC.

V gene TRBV9 combines with J gene TRBJ2-2; D may be TRBD2 (6 bases). CDR1 is SGDLS and CDR2 is YYNGEE in the germline V gene. V lost 3 bases and J lost 3, with 9 bases in between. The CDR3 extends over 14 amino acids. CDR3 in amino acids: CASSEGRYTGELFF. The CDR3 region has the DNA TGTGCCAGCAGCGAGGGGAGGTACACCGGGGAGCTGTTTTTT.